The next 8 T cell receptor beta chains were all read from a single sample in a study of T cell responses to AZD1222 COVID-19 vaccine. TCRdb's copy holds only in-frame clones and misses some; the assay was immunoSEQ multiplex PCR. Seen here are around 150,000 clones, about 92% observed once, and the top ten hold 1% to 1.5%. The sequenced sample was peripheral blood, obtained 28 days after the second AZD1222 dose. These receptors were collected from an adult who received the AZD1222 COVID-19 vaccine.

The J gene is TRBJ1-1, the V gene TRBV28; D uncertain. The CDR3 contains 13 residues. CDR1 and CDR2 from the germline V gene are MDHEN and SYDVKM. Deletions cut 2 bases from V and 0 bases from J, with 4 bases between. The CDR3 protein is CASSLTLNTEAFF. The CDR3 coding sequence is TGTGCCAGCAGTTTAACCCTGAACACTGAAGCTTTCTTT.

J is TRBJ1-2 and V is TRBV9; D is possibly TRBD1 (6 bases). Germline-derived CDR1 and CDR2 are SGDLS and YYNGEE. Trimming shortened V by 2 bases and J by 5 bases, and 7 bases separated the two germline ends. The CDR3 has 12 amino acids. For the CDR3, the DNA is TGTGCCAGCAGCGTTCAGGGGTATGGCTACACCTTC. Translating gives CASSVQGYGYTF.

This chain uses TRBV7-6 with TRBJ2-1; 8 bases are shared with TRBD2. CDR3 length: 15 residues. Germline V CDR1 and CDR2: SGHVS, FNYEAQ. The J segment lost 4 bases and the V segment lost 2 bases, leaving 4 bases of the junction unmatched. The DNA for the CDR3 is TGTGCCAGCAGCTTAAGCGGGAGACGTTACAATGAGCAGTTCTTC. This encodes CASSLSGRRYNEQFF.

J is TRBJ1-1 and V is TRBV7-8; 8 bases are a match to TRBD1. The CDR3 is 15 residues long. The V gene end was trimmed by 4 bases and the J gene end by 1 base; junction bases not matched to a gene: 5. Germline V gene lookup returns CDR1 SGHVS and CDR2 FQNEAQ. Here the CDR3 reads CASSSTTGGNTEAFF. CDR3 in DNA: TGTGCCAGCAGCTCTACAACAGGGGGGAACACTGAAGCTTTCTTT. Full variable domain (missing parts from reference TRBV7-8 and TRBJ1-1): GAGVSQSPRYKVAKRGQDVALRCDPISGHVSLFWYQQALGQGPEFLTYFQNEAQLDKSGLPSDRFFAERPEGSVSTLKIQRTQQEDSAVYLCASSSTTGGNTEAFFGQGTRLTVV.

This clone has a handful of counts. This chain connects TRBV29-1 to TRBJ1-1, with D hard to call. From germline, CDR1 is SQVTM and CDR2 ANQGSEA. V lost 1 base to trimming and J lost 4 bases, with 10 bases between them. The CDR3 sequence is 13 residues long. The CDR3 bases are TGCAGCGTTGAAGGTTGGTCCTTCACTGAAGCTTTCTTT. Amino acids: CSVEGWSFTEAFF.

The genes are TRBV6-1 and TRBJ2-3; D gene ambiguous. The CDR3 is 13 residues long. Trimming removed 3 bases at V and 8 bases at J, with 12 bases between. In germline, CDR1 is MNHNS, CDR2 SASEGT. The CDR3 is CASSEALVGTQYF. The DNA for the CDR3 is TGTGCCAGCAGTGAGGCCTTGGTGGGTACGCAGTATTTT.

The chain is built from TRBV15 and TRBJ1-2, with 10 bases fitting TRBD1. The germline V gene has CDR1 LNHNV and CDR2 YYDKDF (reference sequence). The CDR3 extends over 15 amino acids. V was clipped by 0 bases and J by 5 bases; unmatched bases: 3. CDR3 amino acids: CATSRETGGGYGYTF. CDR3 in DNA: TGTGCCACCAGCAGAGAGACAGGGGGCGGGTATGGCTACACCTTC.

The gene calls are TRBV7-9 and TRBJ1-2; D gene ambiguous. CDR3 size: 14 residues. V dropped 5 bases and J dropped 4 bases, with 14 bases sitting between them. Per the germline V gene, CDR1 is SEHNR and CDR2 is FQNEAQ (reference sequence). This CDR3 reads CASSPTTGSYGYTF. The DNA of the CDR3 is TGTGCCAGCAGCCCGACTACGGGCAGCTATGGCTACACCTTC. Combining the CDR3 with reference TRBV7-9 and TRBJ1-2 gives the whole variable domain DTGVSQNPRHKITKRGQNVTFRCDPISEHNRLYWYRQTLGQGPEFLTYFQNEAQLEKSRLLSDRFSAERPKGSFSTLEIQRTEQGDSAMYLCASSPTTGSYGYTFGSGTRLTVV.